This T cell receptor (beta chain) was found in a study of blood T cell repertoires in COVID-19. Study-level background: Samples taken during acute and convalescent COVID-19 were collected in the United States, Italy and Spain. T cells, B-cell-depleted T cells, or PBMCs provided the cDNA or gDNA that served as material.

In the authors' methods: Amplification from reference gene primers served as the basis for estimated nucleated cell counts. Only in-frame clones appear in the TCRdb table, and some are missing; sequencing was by immunoSEQ multiplex PCR. The V and J calls and the clone size are those of that table, but D and trimming were determined from the DNA. The data hold fewer than 150,000 clones, with 70% to 90% observed a single time. The germline V gene has CDR1 GTSNPN and CDR2 SVGIG (reference sequence). The CDR3 is 17 amino acids. V shed 4 bases, J shed 1 base, and the junction held 12 bases outside the gene matches.

This receptor was identified in a man between 40 and 49 years old with acute or convalescent COVID-19. The chain carries TRBV30 and TRBJ2-3; 9 bases agree with TRBD2. The sequencing input was peripheral blood. CDR3 sequence: CAWNLAGRITRTDTQYF. DNA for the CDR3: TGTGCCTGGAATCTAGCGGGGAGGATAACCCGCACAGATACGCAGTATTTT.